One sample yielded the 9 T cell receptor beta chains listed below, sequenced in a study of multiple sclerosis patients with progressive multifocal leukoencephalopathy. Time point in this sample: time of PML onset. Libraries were prepared by immunoSEQ multiplex PCR; TCRdb keeps only in-frame clonotypes and omits some of them. The top ten hold 9.5% to 15% of the sample, which has tens of thousands of clones, 85% to 90% seen once. Material: PBMCs, obtained from a patient treated with natalizumab. The receptors stem from a woman under 40 with progressive multifocal leukoencephalopathy.

Comments on this clone: The germline gene is not matched at one end of the junction; a read error may be the cause. The rearrangement joins TRBV10-1 to TRBJ2-7; the D gene could be TRBD1 or TRBD2 (7 bases each). CDR3 size: 16 residues. Germline V gene data show CDR1 as WNHNN and CDR2 as SYGVQD (reference sequence). Here the CDR3 reads CARRGGAGASSYEQYF. CDR3 sequence (DNA): TGCGCCCGCAGGGGGGGGGCAGGGGCGAGCTCCTACGAGCAGTACTTC.

This clone appeared a few times. The chain has TRBV29-1 and TRBJ2-7; no clear D gene. The ends were cut back, 1 base at V and 5 bases at J, with 9 bases in the middle. There are 12 residues in the CDR3. Germline V gene data show CDR1 as SQVTM and CDR2 as ANQGSEA. As DNA, the CDR3 is TGCAGCGTTGAAGGCGGCTCGGACGAGCAGTACTTC. This encodes CSVEGGSDEQYF.

This clone was picked up a small number of times. This chain joins TRBV19 and TRBJ1-2, with unresolved D. The germline V gene encodes CDR1 LNHDA and CDR2 SQIVND (reference sequence). Trimming pared 2 bases from V and 8 bases from J, leaving 15 bases between. CDR3 length: 14 residues. The CDR3 loop is CASSISAAVGGYTF. The CDR3 DNA sequence: TGTGCCAGTAGTATATCGGCAGCCGTTGGAGGCTACACCTTC.

J is TRBJ1-2 and V is TRBV5-6, with a weak D call TRBD1 (5 bases). CDR1 SGHDT and CDR2 YYEEEE come from the germline V gene. Trimming cost V 0 bases and J 2 bases, with 8 bases left between them. The CDR3 consists of 14 residues. CDR3 nucleotide sequence: TGTGCCAGCAGCTTGGAGCAGGGCAACTATGGCTACACCTTC. Its translation: CASSLEQGNYGYTF. Supplemented by reference TRBV5-6 and TRBJ1-2, the full variable domain reads DAGVTQSPTHLIKTRGQQVTLRCSPKSGHDTVSWYQQALGQGPQFIFQYYEEEERQRGNFPDRFSGHQFPNYSSELNVNALLLGDSALYLCASSLEQGNYGYTFGSGTRLTVV.

The chain uses TRBV7-3 and TRBJ2-2; D uncertain. The CDR3 has 13 amino acids. Germline CDR1 is SGHTA and CDR2 is FQGTGA. The V end lost 2 bases, the J end lost 5 bases, and 6 bases lay between the germline ends. CDR3 in amino acids: CASSLSGTGELFF. The CDR3 DNA sequence: TGTGCCAGCAGCTTATCTGGGACCGGGGAGCTGTTTTTT.

The chain carries TRBV7-3 and TRBJ2-2; possible D gene TRBD1, 6 bases. Germline values: CDR1 SGHTA, CDR2 FQGTGA. V was pared by 5 bases and J by 3 bases, with 19 bases between. The CDR3 has 17 residues. DNA of the CDR3: TGTGCCAGCAGCCACAGGGCAGGGCCCTCTTACACCGGGGAGCTGTTTTTT. It specifies CASSHRAGPSYTGELFF.

J is TRBJ2-3 and V is TRBV7-9; D not certain. Germline assignment: CDR1 SEHNR and CDR2 FQNEAQ (reference sequence). This CDR3 is 13 amino acids long. The germline V and J ends were trimmed by 3 bases and 3 bases, with 7 bases remaining between them. The CDR3 DNA reads TGTGCCAGCAGCTTCGGGTGGACAGATACGCAGTATTTT. Protein product: CASSFGWTDTQYF.

This clone came up once. The CDR3 here is CASSLRFLRTGYGYTF. The CDR3 DNA sequence: TGTGCCAGCAGCCTACGTTTTCTTCGGACGGGGTATGGCTACACCTTC. This chain links TRBV28 with TRBJ1-2; no clear D. The V end was cut by 6 bases, the J end by 5 bases, with 22 bases between. The CDR3 length is 16 residues. Germline V CDR1 and CDR2: MDHEN, SYDVKM.

V gene TRBV28 combines with J gene TRBJ2-3; a weak D match, TRBD2 (6 bases). This CDR3 region has 14 residues. Germline V lookup: CDR1 MDHEN, CDR2 SYDVKM. V was shortened by 3 bases and J by 2 bases, with 9 bases between the two germline ends. The DNA of the CDR3 is TGTGCCAGCAGTTTCGGGGGTACCACAGATACGCAGTATTTT. Protein sequence: CASSFGGTTDTQYF.